The 6 T cell receptor beta chains listed next were all sequenced from one sample in a study of blood T cell repertoires in COVID-19. The method was immunoSEQ multiplex PCR; TCRdb's version includes in-frame clones alone and lacks a portion of them. The sample records about 190,000 clones, approximately 87% being singletons. The sample comprised peripheral blood. The receptors originated from a woman aged 65 to 85 with COVID-19, enrolled during active disease.

The chain has TRBV14 and TRBJ2-7; 9 bases fit TRBD2. Germline trimming cut 7 bases from V and 7 bases from J; bases unmatched to any gene: 11. There are 14 residues in the CDR3. Germline V gives CDR1 SGHDN, CDR2 FVKESK. The CDR3 loop reads CASNSVAGVGEQYF. Here the CDR3 DNA reads TGTGCCAGCAACTCCGTAGCGGGAGTAGGAGAGCAGTACTTC. The full variable domain, with the rest looked up from reference TRBV14 and TRBJ2-7, is EAGVTQFPSHSVIEKGQTVTLRCDPISGHDNLYWYRRVMGKEIKFLLHFVKESKQDESGMPNNRFLAERTGGTYSTLKVQPAELEDSGVYFCASNSVAGVGEQYFGPGTRLTVT.

This clone has only a few counts. V gene TRBV29-1 combines with J gene TRBJ2-7, with 12 positions matching TRBD1. In germline, CDR1 is SQVTM, CDR2 ANQGSEA. Trimming at V came to 6 bases and at J to 4 bases, leaving 7 bases not matched to a gene. The CDR3 loop spans 14 amino acids. The CDR3: CSVEGTGGKYEQYF. The CDR3 nucleotides read TGCAGCGTGGAGGGGACAGGGGGCAAATACGAGCAGTACTTC.

The gene calls are TRBV11-2 and TRBJ1-1, with a tentative D call TRBD1 (6 bases). The CDR3 is 12 amino acids. CDR1 is SGHAT and CDR2 is FQNNGV in the germline V gene. Trimming cost V 4 bases and J 11 bases, with 14 bases left between them. The CDR3, as DNA: TGTGCCAGCAGCTCCACAGGGTTTGGGGCTTTCTTT. This codes for CASSSTGFGAFF.

J is TRBJ1-2 and V is TRBV29-1; D perhaps matches TRBD1 (5 bases). Germline V lookup: CDR1 SQVTM, CDR2 ANQGSEA. The CDR3 spans 12 residues. The V and J ends lost 8 bases and 1 base respectively, with 11 bases between them. The CDR3 protein is CSLRDSNYGYTF. Here the CDR3 DNA reads TGCAGCCTCCGAGACAGTAACTATGGCTACACCTTC. Full variable domain (missing parts from reference TRBV29-1 and TRBJ1-2): SAVISQKPSRDICQRGTSLTIQCQVDSQVTMMFWYRQQPGQSLTLIATANQGSEATYESGFVIDKFPISRPNLTFSTLTVSNMSPEDSSIYLCSLRDSNYGYTFGSGTRLTVV.

V is TRBV15 and J is TRBJ1-2, with TRBD1 as a possible D gene (6 bases). The CDR3 is made up of 15 amino acids. Germline CDR1 is LNHNV and CDR2 is YYDKDF (reference sequence). V lost 5 bases, J lost 5 bases, and 18 bases lay in between. CDR3 loop: CATSGGAQGVYGYTF. DNA for the CDR3: TGTGCCACCAGCGGAGGCGCACAGGGAGTGTATGGCTACACCTTC.

With respect to this clone: The junction departs from germline at one end; a sequencing error may be responsible. This chain uses TRBV7-7 with TRBJ2-2, with unresolved D. Per the germline V gene, CDR1 is SSHAT and CDR2 is FNYEAQ (reference sequence). This CDR3 has 16 residues. The CDR3 spells CASSLRRTTNTGELFF. The CDR3 DNA reads TGTGCTAGCAGCTTAAGGAGAACTACGAACACCGGGGAGCTGTTTTTT.